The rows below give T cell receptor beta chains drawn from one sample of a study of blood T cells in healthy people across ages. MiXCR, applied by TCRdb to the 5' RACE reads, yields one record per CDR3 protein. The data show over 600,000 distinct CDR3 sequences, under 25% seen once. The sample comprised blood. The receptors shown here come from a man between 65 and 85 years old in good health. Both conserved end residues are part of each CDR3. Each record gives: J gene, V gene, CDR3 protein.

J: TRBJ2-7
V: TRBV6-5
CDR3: CASSYQGPSSYEQYF

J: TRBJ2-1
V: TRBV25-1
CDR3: CASNPGTSGRHEQFF

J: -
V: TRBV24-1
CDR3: CATSDLGLGDNEQFF

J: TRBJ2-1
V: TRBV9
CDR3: CASSVGSGGSYNEQFF

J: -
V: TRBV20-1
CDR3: CSARDAGSGEYEQYF

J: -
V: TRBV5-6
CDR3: CASSLWGTSGIREQFF

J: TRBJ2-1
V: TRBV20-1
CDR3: CSAERSIAGDYEQFF

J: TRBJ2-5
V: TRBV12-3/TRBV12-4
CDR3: CASSAGRWQETQYF

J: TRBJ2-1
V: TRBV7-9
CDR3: CASSRLPAGDYNEQFF

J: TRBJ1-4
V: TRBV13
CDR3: CASSYPGRDGTNEKLFF

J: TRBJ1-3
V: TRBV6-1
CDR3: CASSGQVVAGNTIYF

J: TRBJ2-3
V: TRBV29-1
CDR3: CSVHTRGQSTDTQYF

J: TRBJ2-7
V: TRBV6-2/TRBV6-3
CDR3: CARQIAGGGDEQYF

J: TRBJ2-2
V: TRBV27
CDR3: CASSSRTIFGELFF

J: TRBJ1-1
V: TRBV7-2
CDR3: CASSFTGSHTEAFF

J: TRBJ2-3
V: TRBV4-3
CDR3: CASSQGLVVTDTQYF

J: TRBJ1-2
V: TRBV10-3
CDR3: CAISESQGQGYGYTF

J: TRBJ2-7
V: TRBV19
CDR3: CASSPFPGTGSYEQYF

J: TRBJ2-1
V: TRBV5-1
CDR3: CASSSSGGPYNEQFF

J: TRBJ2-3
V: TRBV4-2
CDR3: CASSQLSGRNLGTDTQYF

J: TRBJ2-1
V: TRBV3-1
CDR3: CASVREETNEQFF

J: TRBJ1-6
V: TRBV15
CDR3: CATSRDGKGNRYNSPLHF

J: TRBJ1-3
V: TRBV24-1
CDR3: CATSDPSSGNTIYF

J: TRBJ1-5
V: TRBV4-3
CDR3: CASSQGGGQPQHF

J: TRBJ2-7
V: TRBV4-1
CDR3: CASSPQVSYEQYF

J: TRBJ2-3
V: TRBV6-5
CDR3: CASSTRIERTDTQYF

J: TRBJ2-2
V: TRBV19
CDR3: CATTQQGYTGELFF

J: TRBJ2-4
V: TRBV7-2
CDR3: CASSLKGAHIQYF

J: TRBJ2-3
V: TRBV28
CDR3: CASSPMPGQGADTQYF

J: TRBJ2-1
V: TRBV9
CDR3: CASSEEDFGNEQFF

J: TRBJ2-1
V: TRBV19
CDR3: CASSTSSGSRNEQFF